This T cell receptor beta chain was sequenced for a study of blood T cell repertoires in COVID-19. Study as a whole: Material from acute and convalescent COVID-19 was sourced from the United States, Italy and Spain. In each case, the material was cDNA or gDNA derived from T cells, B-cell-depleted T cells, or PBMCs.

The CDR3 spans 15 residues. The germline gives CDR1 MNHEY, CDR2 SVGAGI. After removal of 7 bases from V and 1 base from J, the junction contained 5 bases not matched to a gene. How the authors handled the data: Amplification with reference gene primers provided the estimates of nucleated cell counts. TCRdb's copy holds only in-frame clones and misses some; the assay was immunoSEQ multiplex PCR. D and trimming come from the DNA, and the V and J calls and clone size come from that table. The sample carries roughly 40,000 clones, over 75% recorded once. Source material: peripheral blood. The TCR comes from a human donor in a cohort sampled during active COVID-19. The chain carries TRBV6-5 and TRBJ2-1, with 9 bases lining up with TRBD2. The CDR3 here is CASTAGGQSYNEQFF. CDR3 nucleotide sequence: TGTGCCAGCACTGCGGGGGGGCAGTCCTACAATGAGCAGTTCTTC.